This TCR beta chain was found in a study of blood T cell repertoires in COVID-19. Study overall: From the United States, Italy and Spain came samples of acute and convalescent COVID-19. The analysed material was cDNA or gDNA that came from T cells, B-cell-depleted T cells, or PBMCs.

In the authors' methods: Reference gene primer amplification in the assay estimated nucleated cell counts. Profiled with immunoSEQ multiplex PCR; TCRdb holds only in-frame clones, not every one. That table gives V, J and clone size, and the DNA gave D and trimming. The table lists about 260,000 clones, about nine tenths of them singletons. The CDR3 is 16 residues long. With 0 bases removed from V and 6 bases from J, the gap between germline ends came to 16 bases. CDR1 is MGHRA and CDR2 is YSYEKL in the germline V gene. The TCR was taken from a woman between 40 and 50 years old who had recovered from COVID-19. The rearrangement uses TRBV4-1 and TRBJ2-3, with D hard to call. Sequencing was performed on peripheral blood. The CDR3 DNA reads TGCGCCAGCAGCCAAGATAGCAACCCGGCGTCGGATACGCAGTATTTT. It yields the protein CASSQDSNPASDTQYF.